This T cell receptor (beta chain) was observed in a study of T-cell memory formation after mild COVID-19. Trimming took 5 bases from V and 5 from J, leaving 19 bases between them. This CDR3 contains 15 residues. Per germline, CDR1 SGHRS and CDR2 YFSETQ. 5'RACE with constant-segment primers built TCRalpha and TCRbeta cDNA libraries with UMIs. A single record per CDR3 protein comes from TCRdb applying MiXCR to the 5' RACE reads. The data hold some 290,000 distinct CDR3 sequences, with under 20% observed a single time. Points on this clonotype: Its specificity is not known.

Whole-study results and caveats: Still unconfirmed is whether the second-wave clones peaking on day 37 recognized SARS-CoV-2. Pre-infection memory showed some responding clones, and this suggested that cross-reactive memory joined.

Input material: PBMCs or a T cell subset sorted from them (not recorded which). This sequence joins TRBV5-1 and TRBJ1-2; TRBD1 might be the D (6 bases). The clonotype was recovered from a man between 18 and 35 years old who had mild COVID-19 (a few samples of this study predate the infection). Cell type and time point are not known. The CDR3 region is CASRSGQGTLYGYTF. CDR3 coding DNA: TGCGCCAGCAGATCGGGGCAGGGGACGTTATATGGCTACACCTTC. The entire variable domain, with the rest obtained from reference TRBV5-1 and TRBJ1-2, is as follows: KAGVTQTPRYLIKTRGQQVTLSCSPISGHRSVSWYQQTPGQGLQFLFEYFSETQRNKGNFPGRFSGRQFSNSRSEMNVSTLELGDSALYLCASRSGQGTLYGYTFGSGTRLTVV.